A single sample is the source of the 12 T cell receptor beta chains below, sequenced in a study of high-grade serous ovarian cancer treatment subgroups. Data came from immunoSEQ multiplex PCR; TCRdb stores just in-frame clones and leaves some out. Among approximately 6,600 clones listed, about four fifths were seen once. Tumor samples were obtained before definitive surgery or chemotherapy. The sample taken for sequencing was tumor tissue. The source of these receptors is a human donor with high-grade serous ovarian cancer.

This sequence joins TRBV19 and TRBJ2-5, with D perhaps TRBD2 (5 bases). Deletions cut 3 bases from V and 11 bases from J, with 25 bases between. There are 16 residues in the CDR3. In germline, CDR1 is LNHDA, CDR2 SQIVND (reference sequence). The CDR3 loop is CASSMRLERSGAEQYF. CDR3 DNA: TGTGCCAGTAGTATGCGGCTGGAGAGAAGCGGAGCGGAGCAGTACTTC.

This clone came up once. This chain uses TRBV28 with TRBJ2-1, with 7 bases fitting TRBD2. Germline V CDR1 and CDR2: MDHEN, SYDVKM. This CDR3 region has 16 residues. Trimming took 5 bases from V and 0 from J; bases not matched to a gene: 7. CDR3 sequence (DNA): TGTGCCAGCAGTACCCCTAGCGGATTCTCCTACAATGAGCAGTTCTTC. This sequence encodes CASSTPSGFSYNEQFF. The full variable domain, with the rest looked up from reference TRBV28 and TRBJ2-1, is DVKVTQSSRYLVKRTGEKVFLECVQDMDHENMFWYRQDPGLGLRLIYFSYDVKMKEKGDIPEGYSVSREKKERFSLILESASTNQTSMYLCASSTPSGFSYNEQFFGPGTRLTVL.

This rearrangement joins TRBV7-6 to TRBJ1-2, with D possibly being TRBD1 (6 bases). CDR3 length: 16 residues. Germline V gene sequence: CDR1 SGHVS, CDR2 FNYEAQ. Trimming removed 5 bases from V and 0 bases from J, with 16 bases in between. The CDR3 DNA is TGTGCCAGCAGCCCAGTTGCCAGGGGAGCTAACTATGGCTACACCTTC. Amino acids: CASSPVARGANYGYTF. Full variable domain (missing parts from reference TRBV7-6 and TRBJ1-2): GAGVSQSPRYKVTKRGQDVALRCDPISGHVSLYWYRQALGQGPEFLTYFNYEAQQDKSGLPNDRFSAERPEGSISTLTIQRTEQRDSAMYRCASSPVARGANYGYTFGSGTRLTVV.

This clone was counted once. The chain combines TRBV5-1 with TRBJ2-7; no firm D call. Trimming stripped 0 bases from V and 3 bases from J, with 13 bases between. The CDR3 length is 15 residues. Germline V gene sequence: CDR1 SGHRS, CDR2 YFSETQ. DNA for the CDR3: TGCGCCAGCAGCTTGGAGTCCGGACGGAACTACGAGCAGTACTTC. This codes for CASSLESGRNYEQYF.

The chain recombines TRBV11-3 with TRBJ1-2; TRBD1 aligns across 9 bases. The CDR3 contains 13 residues. Trimming at V came to 5 bases and at J to 4 bases, leaving 2 bases not matched to a gene. Germline lookup yields CDR1 SGHNT and CDR2 YENEEA. The CDR3 DNA follows: TGTGCCAGCAGCCCGGGACAGGGCTATGGCTACACCTTC. It yields the protein CASSPGQGYGYTF.

The J gene is TRBJ1-2, the V gene TRBV19; weak D call: TRBD1 (5 bases). CDR1 LNHDA and CDR2 SQIVND come from the germline V gene (reference sequence). The CDR3 contains 14 residues. Trimming shortened V by 0 bases and J by 4 bases, and 9 bases separated the two germline ends. In DNA, the CDR3 is TGTGCCAGTAGTATAGAAGGCCAGGGCTATGGCTACACCTTC. Residues: CASSIEGQGYGYTF.

V usage is TRBV4-2 and J usage is TRBJ1-5; D is uncertain. V gave up 4 bases and J gave up 0 bases, with 13 bases separating them. CDR3 length: 16 residues. The V gene's germline CDR1 is LGHNA and CDR2 YNFKEQ. CDR3 in amino acids: CASSPEGGYSNQPQHF. For the CDR3, the DNA is TGTGCCAGCAGCCCCGAGGGAGGGTATAGCAATCAGCCCCAGCATTTT.

The rearrangement links TRBV10-1 to TRBJ2-2; a possible D gene is TRBD1 (6 bases). The CDR3 runs 15 residues. Per the germline V gene, CDR1 is WNHNN and CDR2 is SYGVQD (reference sequence). Trimming took off 3 bases at V and 6 bases at J, with 14 bases between the two ends. The CDR3 DNA is TGCGCCAGCAGTGACCTTGCAGGGGCGGCCGGGGAGCTGTTTTTT. Residues: CASSDLAGAAGELFF.

This clone occurred a few times. This sequence joins TRBV6-6 and TRBJ1-1; D not certain. V lost 0 bases and J 0 bases, leaving 8 bases between the germline ends. In germline, CDR1 is MNHNY, CDR2 SVGAGI (reference sequence). This CDR3 is 15 amino acids long. Written as DNA, the CDR3 is TGTGCCAGCAGTTACTCGAGTAGCCTGAACACTGAAGCTTTCTTT. Protein: CASSYSSSLNTEAFF.

The CDR3 coding sequence is TGTGCCAGCAGCGTAACAGGGGGCGGCAATCAGCCCCAGCATTTT. Translation: CASSVTGGGNQPQHF. This chain joins TRBV9 and TRBJ1-5; 9 bases fit TRBD1. Germline CDR1 reads SGDLS; CDR2 reads YYNGEE. The CDR3 sequence is 15 residues long. J lost 2 bases, V lost 1 base, and 1 base had no gene match.

V usage is TRBV19 and J usage is TRBJ1-3, with 7 nucleotides matching TRBD1. Germline lookup yields CDR1 LNHDA and CDR2 SQIVND (reference sequence). The CDR3 runs to 17 residues. J gave up 0 bases and V 6 bases, and 11 bases lay outside the gene matches. The CDR3 is CASSLLTGRTSGNTIYF. The CDR3 DNA is TGTGCCAGTAGCCTACTGACAGGGCGGACCTCTGGAAACACCATATATTTT.

V and J are TRBV19 and TRBJ2-6, with 7 bases fitting TRBD1. V lost 2 bases to trimming and J lost 2 bases; unmatched junction nucleotides: 0. This CDR3 is built from 15 residues. Looked up from germline, CDR1 is LNHDA and CDR2 is SQIVND (reference sequence). The CDR3 protein is CASSIQGAGANVLTF. In DNA, the CDR3 is TGTGCCAGTAGTATACAGGGGGCTGGGGCCAACGTCCTGACTTTC.